This TCR beta chain was captured by sequencing in a study of blood T cell repertoires in COVID-19. Using immunoSEQ multiplex PCR, the repertoire was profiled, and TCRdb retains in-frame clones only, with some absent. The sample gives fewer than 100,000 clones, more than 60% of which show up once; around 24% is in the top ten. Specimen: peripheral blood. The TCR was taken from a man between 65 and 85 years old with acute or convalescent COVID-19.

The chain's CDR3 is CASRSRSGRADTQYF. The CDR3 DNA reads TGTGCCAGCAGGTCTCGGAGCGGGAGAGCAGATACGCAGTATTTT. The chain uses TRBV5-8 and TRBJ2-3, with TRBD2 identical over 8 bases. CDR3 length equals 15 residues. J lost 4 bases, V lost 5 bases, and 9 bases had no gene match. CDR1 is SGHTS, CDR2 YDEGEE, per germline.